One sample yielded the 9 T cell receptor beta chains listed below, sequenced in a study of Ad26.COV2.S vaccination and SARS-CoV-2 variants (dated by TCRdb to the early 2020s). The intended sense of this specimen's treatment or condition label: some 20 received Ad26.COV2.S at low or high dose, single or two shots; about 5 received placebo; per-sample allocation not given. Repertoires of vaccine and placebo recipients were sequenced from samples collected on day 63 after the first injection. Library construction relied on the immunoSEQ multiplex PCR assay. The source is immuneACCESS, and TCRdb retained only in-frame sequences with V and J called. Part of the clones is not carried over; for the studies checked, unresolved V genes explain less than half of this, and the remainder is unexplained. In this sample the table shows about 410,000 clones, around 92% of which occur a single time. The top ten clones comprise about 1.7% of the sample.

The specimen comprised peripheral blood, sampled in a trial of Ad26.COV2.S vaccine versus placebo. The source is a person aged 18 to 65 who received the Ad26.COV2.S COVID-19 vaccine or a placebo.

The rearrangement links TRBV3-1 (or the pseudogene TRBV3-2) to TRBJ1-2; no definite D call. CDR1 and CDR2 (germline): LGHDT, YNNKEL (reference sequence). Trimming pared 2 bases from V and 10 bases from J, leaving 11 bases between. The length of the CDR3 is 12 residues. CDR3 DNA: TGTGCCAGCAGCCAACTGGCCCGGTACTACACCTTC. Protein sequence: CASSQLARYYTF.

CDR3 DNA sequence: TGCGCCAGCAGCTTAATCGACAGGGCGAGCGGGGAGCTGTTTTTT. This translates into CASSLIDRASGELFF. This chain links TRBV5-1 with TRBJ2-2; 7 bases are a match to TRBD1. From germline, CDR1 is SGHRS and CDR2 YFSETQ. Trimming removed 2 bases from V and 7 bases from J; junction bases left unmatched: 8. The CDR3 sequence is 15 residues long.

CDR3 protein: CASSVDSGGVTDTQYF. CDR3 sequence (DNA): TGTGCCAGCAGCGTAGACAGCGGGGGGGTTACAGATACGCAGTATTTT. The chain employs TRBV9 and TRBJ2-3; 10 nucleotides line up with TRBD2. Trimming at V came to 0 bases and at J to 3 bases, leaving 4 bases not matched to a gene. The CDR3 runs to 16 residues. Per the germline V gene, CDR1 is SGDLS and CDR2 is YYNGEE.

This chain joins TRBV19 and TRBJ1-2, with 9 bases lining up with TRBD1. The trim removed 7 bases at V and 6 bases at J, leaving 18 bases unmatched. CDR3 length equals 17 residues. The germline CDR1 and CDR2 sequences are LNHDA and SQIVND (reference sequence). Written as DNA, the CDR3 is TGTGCCAGTAAGGCGAACGATATACAGGGGGCGCAGGATGGCTACACCTTC. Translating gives CASKANDIQGAQDGYTF.

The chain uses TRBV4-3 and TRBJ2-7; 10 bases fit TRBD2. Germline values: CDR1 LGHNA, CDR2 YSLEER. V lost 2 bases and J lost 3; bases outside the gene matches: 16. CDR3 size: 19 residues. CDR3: CASSQIYFRSTSGFYEQYF. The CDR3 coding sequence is TGCGCCAGCAGCCAAATCTATTTCCGGTCGACTAGCGGGTTCTACGAGCAGTACTTC.

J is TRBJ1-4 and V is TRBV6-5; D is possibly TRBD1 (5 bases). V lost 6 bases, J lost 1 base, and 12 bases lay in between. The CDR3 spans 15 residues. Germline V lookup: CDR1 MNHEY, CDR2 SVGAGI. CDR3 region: CASRYPGGTNEKLFF. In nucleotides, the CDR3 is TGTGCCAGCAGATACCCCGGGGGAACTAATGAAAAACTGTTTTTT.

The CDR3 bases are TGTGCCAGTAGCTGGGGACAGGGTCGTTGGGAGCAGTACTTC. Translation: CASSWGQGRWEQYF. V gene TRBV19 combines with J gene TRBJ2-7; 9 bases align to TRBD1. Germline V gene sequence: CDR1 LNHDA, CDR2 SQIVND (reference sequence). The CDR3 extends over 14 amino acids. Trimming removed 6 bases from V and 7 bases from J; junction bases left unmatched: 10.

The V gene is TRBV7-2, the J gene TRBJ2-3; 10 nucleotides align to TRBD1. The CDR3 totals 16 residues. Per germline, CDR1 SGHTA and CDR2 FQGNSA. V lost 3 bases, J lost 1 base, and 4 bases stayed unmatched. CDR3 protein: CASSLAGTGGTDTQYF. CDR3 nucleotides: TGTGCCAGCAGCTTGGCCGGGACAGGGGGCACAGATACGCAGTATTTT. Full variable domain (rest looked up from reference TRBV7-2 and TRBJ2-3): GAGVSQSPSNKVTEKGKDVELRCDPISGHTALYWYRQSLGQGLEFLIYFQGNSAPDKSGLPSDRFSAERTGGSVSTLTIQRTQQEDSAVYLCASSLAGTGGTDTQYFGPGTRLTVL.

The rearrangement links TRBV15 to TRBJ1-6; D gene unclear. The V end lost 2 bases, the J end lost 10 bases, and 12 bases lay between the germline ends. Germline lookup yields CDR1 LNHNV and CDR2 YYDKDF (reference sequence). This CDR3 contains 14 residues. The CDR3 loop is CATSRHGDASPLHF. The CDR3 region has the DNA TGTGCCACCAGCAGACACGGAGACGCCTCACCCCTCCACTTT.